The T cell receptor (beta chain) described here comes from a study of siplizumab effects on memory and regulatory T cells. Notes on the study in general: Naive-or-memory phenotypes were unassignable for roughly 80-96% of proliferating CD4+ or CD8+ clones. Siplizumab significantly reduced alloreactive sequences traceable to unstimulated CD4+ memory cells. The study did not confirm that proliferating Tregs from siplizumab cultures were suppressive. Contribution to the alloresponse seemed major for naive T cells, which also seemed more diverse than memory cells.

Here immunoSEQ multiplex PCR was the method, and the copy in TCRdb shows in-frame clones only, minus some. The sample lists around 95,000 clones, approximately 94% occurring once. From germline, CDR1 is LNHDA and CDR2 SQIVND (reference sequence). The V gene lost 5 bases and the J gene lost 7 bases, with 17 bases spanning the gap. The CDR3 spans 14 residues. Points on this clone: Its antigen is undetermined.

The sequenced sample consisted of non-Treg CD4+ T cells sorted from blood. The receptor was isolated from a human donor in good health. This chain connects TRBV19 to TRBJ1-2; the D is unclear. CDR3 residues: CASSLSGGHGGYTF. The CDR3 DNA is TGTGCCAGTAGTCTTTCGGGAGGGCATGGTGGCTACACCTTC.